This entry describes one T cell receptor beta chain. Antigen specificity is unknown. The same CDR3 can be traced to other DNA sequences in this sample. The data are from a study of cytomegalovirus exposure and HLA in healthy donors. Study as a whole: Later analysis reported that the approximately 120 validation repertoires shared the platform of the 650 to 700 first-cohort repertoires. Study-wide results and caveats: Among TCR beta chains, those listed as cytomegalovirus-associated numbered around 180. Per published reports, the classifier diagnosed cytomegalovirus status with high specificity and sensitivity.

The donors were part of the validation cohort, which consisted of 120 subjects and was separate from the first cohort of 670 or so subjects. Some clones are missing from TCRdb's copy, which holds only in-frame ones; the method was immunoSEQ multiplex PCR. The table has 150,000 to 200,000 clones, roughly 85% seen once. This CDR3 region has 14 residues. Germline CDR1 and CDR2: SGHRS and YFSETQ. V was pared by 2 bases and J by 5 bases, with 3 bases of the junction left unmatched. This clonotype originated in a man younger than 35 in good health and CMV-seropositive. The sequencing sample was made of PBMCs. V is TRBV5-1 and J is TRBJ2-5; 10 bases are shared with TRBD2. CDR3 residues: CASSFGTSAETQYF. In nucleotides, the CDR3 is TGCGCCAGCAGCTTTGGGACTAGCGCGGAGACCCAGTACTTC.